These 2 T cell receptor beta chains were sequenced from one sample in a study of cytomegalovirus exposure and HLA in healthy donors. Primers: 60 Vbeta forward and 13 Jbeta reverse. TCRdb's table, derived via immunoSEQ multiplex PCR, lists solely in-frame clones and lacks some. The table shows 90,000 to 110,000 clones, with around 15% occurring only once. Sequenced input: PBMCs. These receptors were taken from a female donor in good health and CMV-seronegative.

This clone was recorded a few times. The chain's CDR3 is CASSLAAGADQPQHF. The CDR3 nucleotides read TGTGCCAGCAGCTTAGCCGCGGGGGCCGATCAGCCCCAGCATTTT. The rearrangement uses TRBV7-9 and TRBJ1-5; D is perhaps TRBD1 (6 bases). The CDR3 runs to 15 residues. Germline values: CDR1 SEHNR, CDR2 FQNEAQ (reference sequence). The germline V and J ends were trimmed by 0 bases and 5 bases, with 11 bases remaining between them.

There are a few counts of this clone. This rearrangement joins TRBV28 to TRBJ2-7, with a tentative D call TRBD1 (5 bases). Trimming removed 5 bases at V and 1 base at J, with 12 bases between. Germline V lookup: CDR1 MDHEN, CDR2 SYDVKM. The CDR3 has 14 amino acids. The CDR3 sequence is CASSPRKGSYEQYF. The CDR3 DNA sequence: TGTGCCAGCAGTCCAAGGAAGGGGTCCTACGAGCAGTACTTC.